This T cell receptor beta chain was captured by sequencing in a study of Ad26.COV2.S vaccination and SARS-CoV-2 variants. About the study: Ad26.COV2.S shots went into the muscle once or twice, 56 days apart.

As for treatment: some 20 received Ad26.COV2.S at low or high dose, single or two shots; 5 received placebo; per-sample allocation not given. Collection of the samples took place on day 63 after the first injection of vaccine or placebo. It was an adult aged 18-55 years in Boston who was the donor. The administered vaccine (an Ad26 vector) expressed Wuhan-strain SARS-CoV-2 spike. Clones were read by immunoSEQ multiplex PCR, and TCRdb kept only the in-frame ones, dropping some. The data show around 500,000 clones, roughly nine tenths seen once. As to this clone: Its specificity is unknown.

CDR3 size: 13 residues. Germline V gene lookup returns CDR1 SGHRS and CDR2 YFSETQ. Deletions cut 4 bases from V and 2 bases from J, with 9 bases between. Study-level points and caveats: Higher spike-specific TCR breadth was found in vaccine recipients than in placebo recipients.

This TCR was sampled from a person aged 18-60 years who received the Ad26.COV2.S COVID-19 vaccine or a placebo. The sample was peripheral blood, taken in a trial of Ad26.COV2.S vaccine versus placebo. The genes are TRBV5-1 and TRBJ1-1; D remains unclear. The CDR3 nucleotides are TGCGCCAGCAGCGGACGATTAAACACTGAAGCTTTCTTT. Amino acids: CASSGRLNTEAFF.